This T cell receptor (beta chain) derives from a study of blood T cell repertoires in COVID-19. Overall study: COVID-19 samples from acute and convalescent phases originated in the United States, Italy and Spain.

Using immunoSEQ multiplex PCR, the repertoire was profiled, and TCRdb retains in-frame clones only, with some absent. The table has under 300,000 clones, roughly 86% seen once. This clone came up a few times. This CDR3 has 19 amino acids. V gave up 5 bases and J gave up 0 bases; unmatched junction bases: 14. Germline V gene data show CDR1 as SGHTA and CDR2 as FQGNSA. This clonotype was obtained from a man older than 75 with acute or convalescent COVID-19. This chain joins TRBV7-2 and TRBJ2-1; 9 bases match TRBD2. Sequences were obtained from peripheral blood. The CDR3: CASSLRPQRGALSYNEQFF. In DNA form, the CDR3 reads TGTGCCAGCAGCCTAAGGCCCCAGCGGGGGGCTCTCTCCTACAATGAGCAGTTCTTC. The entire variable domain, with the rest obtained from reference TRBV7-2 and TRBJ2-1, is as follows: GAGVSQSPSNKVTEKGKDVELRCDPISGHTALYWYRQSLGQGLEFLIYFQGNSAPDKSGLPSDRFSAERTGGSVSTLTIQRTQQEDSAVYLCASSLRPQRGALSYNEQFFGPGTRLTVL.